This TCR beta chain was sequenced in a study of T cell changes during pregnancy in multiple sclerosis. Germline loops: CDR1 SGDLS, CDR2 YYNGEE. The CDR3 has 13 amino acids. V lost 3 bases, J lost 7 bases, and 13 bases lay in between. TCRdb's table, derived via immunoSEQ multiplex PCR, lists solely in-frame clones and lacks some. This table holds about 57,000 clones, 92% found once. This receptor was obtained from a female donor with multiple sclerosis, enrolled in a pregnancy study. The chain carries TRBV9 and TRBJ1-2; D gene uncertain. This specimen was CD4+ T cells from peripheral blood mononuclear cells, taken in the second trimester of pregnancy. The CDR3, as DNA: TGTGCCAGCAGCGCCTTAACAAAGATTGGCTACACCTTC. Its protein product is CASSALTKIGYTF.